A single sample is the source of the 18 T cell receptor beta chains below, sequenced in a study of identical twins. TCRdb called the 5' RACE reads again in MiXCR, with one record for every CDR3 protein. The top ten clones hold roughly 0.46% of a sample with fewer than 550,000 distinct CDR3 sequences, roughly 15% of them seen once. These sequences were also reported in another study, on yellow fever vaccine responses in identical twins.

Sequencing was done on a sample of CD4+ T cells sorted from blood. The receptors stem from a woman younger than 30 in good health.

This clonotype turned up a few times. V gene TRBV28 combines with J gene TRBJ2-5; D not resolved. V dropped 7 bases and J dropped 2 bases, with 14 bases sitting between them. Germline CDR1 reads MDHEN; CDR2 reads SYDVKM. The CDR3 runs 14 residues. The CDR3 protein is CASKGPYVQETQYF. The CDR3 region has the DNA TGTGCCAGCAAAGGGCCATACGTACAAGAGACCCAGTACTTC.

The J gene is TRBJ1-6, the V gene TRBV28; 8 bases match TRBD1. With V trimmed by 6 bases and J by 10 bases, 11 bases remained unmatched. Per the germline V gene, CDR1 is MDHEN and CDR2 is SYDVKM. The CDR3 is 15 amino acids. The CDR3 region is CASRPVDRVFSPLHF. CDR3 DNA: TGTGCCAGCAGGCCGGTGGACAGGGTATTCTCACCCCTCCACTTT.

The CDR3 DNA sequence: TGCAGCGTTGGCCCAGGGGGCATCTACGAGCAGTACTTC. This encodes CSVGPGGIYEQYF. The J gene is TRBJ2-7, the V gene TRBV29-1, with 8 positions matching TRBD1. V lost 4 bases and J lost 3; bases outside the gene matches: 5. The CDR3 contains 13 residues. In germline, CDR1 is SQVTM, CDR2 ANQGSEA.

This clonotype showed up many times. CDR3 protein: CASLGGRTGELFF. The CDR3 DNA follows: TGTGCCAGTCTCGGGGGACGGACCGGGGAGCTGTTTTTT. The gene calls are TRBV19 and TRBJ2-2; D is perhaps TRBD2 (6 bases). V was clipped by 8 bases and J by 5 bases, with 12 bases between them. Germline assignment: CDR1 LNHDA and CDR2 SQIVND (reference sequence). This CDR3 has 13 residues.

This clonotype was detected a few times. The chain combines TRBV7-2 with TRBJ2-3; 7 nucleotides match TRBD2. This CDR3 comprises 16 residues. J lost 2 bases, V lost 3 bases, and 8 bases had no gene match. Germline-derived CDR1 and CDR2 are SGHTA and FQGNSA. CDR3 nucleotides: TGTGCCAGCAGCTTTCCTAGCGGTCGGGCCACAGATACGCAGTATTTT. Its protein is CASSFPSGRATDTQYF. The full variable domain, with the rest looked up from reference TRBV7-2 and TRBJ2-3, is GAGVSQSPSNKVTEKGKDVELRCDPISGHTALYWYRQSLGQGLEFLIYFQGNSAPDKSGLPSDRFSAERTGGSVSTLTIQRTQQEDSAVYLCASSFPSGRATDTQYFGPGTRLTVL.

This clonotype was seen only a few times. The CDR3 bases are TGTGCCAGCAGAGGACTAGCTTTCTACGAGCAGTACTTC. Its protein is CASRGLAFYEQYF. The chain recombines TRBV6-1 with TRBJ2-7, with TRBD2 matching over 8 bases. Trimming removed 6 bases from V and 3 bases from J; junction bases left unmatched: 4. The CDR3 runs to 13 residues. The germline V gene has CDR1 MNHNS and CDR2 SASEGT.

CDR3 nucleotides: TGCGCCAGCAGCCCGGGACAGGGCTACTACGAGCAGTACGTC. As protein: CASSPGQGYYEQYV. The V and J genes are TRBV5-1 and TRBJ2-7; 9 bases line up with TRBD1. V trimming: 4 bases; J trimming: 3 bases; junction bases outside the gene matches: 5. The CDR3 runs 14 residues. CDR1 and CDR2 (germline): SGHRS, YFSETQ.

A few counts support this clonotype. The chain employs TRBV5-1 and TRBJ2-7; D assignment may be TRBD1 or TRBD2 (5 bases each). V was clipped by 10 bases and J by 0 bases, with 14 bases between them. The CDR3 consists of 13 residues. Germline V gives CDR1 SGHRS, CDR2 YFSETQ. The CDR3 DNA is TGCGCCCCGCCTGGGGACGGCTCCTACGAGCAGTACTTC. It yields the protein CAPPGDGSYEQYF. The full variable domain, rest sourced from reference TRBV5-1 and TRBJ2-7, is KAGVTQTPRYLIKTRGQQVTLSCSPISGHRSVSWYQQTPGQGLQFLFEYFSETQRNKGNFPGRFSGRQFSNSRSEMNVSTLELGDSALYLCAPPGDGSYEQYFGPGTRLTVT.

J is TRBJ1-1 and V is TRBV12-5; weak D call: TRBD1 (5 bases). The CDR3 totals 17 residues. V was clipped by 0 bases and J by 0 bases, with 14 bases between them. Germline V gene data show CDR1 as LGHNT and CDR2 as FRNRAP. The CDR3 is CASGLVLKGPMNTEAFF. CDR3 in DNA: TGTGCTAGTGGTTTGGTATTAAAGGGGCCTATGAACACTGAAGCTTTCTTT.

There are a few counts of this clonotype. The genes are TRBV7-9 and TRBJ2-1, with 9 bases aligning to TRBD2. The CDR3 has 13 residues. V lost 1 base and J lost 10; bases outside the gene matches: 2. CDR1 and CDR2 (germline): SEHNR, FQNEAQ (reference sequence). The CDR3: CASSLGGGAEQFF. The CDR3 nucleotides read TGTGCCAGCAGCTTAGGCGGGGGGGCCGAGCAGTTCTTC.

The V and J genes are TRBV7-9 and TRBJ1-2, with D unresolved. CDR3 length: 12 residues. The germline CDR1 and CDR2 sequences are SEHNR and FQNEAQ (reference sequence). The germline V and J ends were trimmed by 0 bases and 6 bases, with 5 bases remaining between them. CDR3 DNA sequence: TGTGCCAGCAGCTTAGCTGACAATGGCTACACCTTC. This sequence encodes CASSLADNGYTF. Full variable domain (outside the CDR3, taken from reference TRBV7-9 and TRBJ1-2): DTGVSQNPRHKITKRGQNVTFRCDPISEHNRLYWYRQTLGQGPEFLTYFQNEAQLEKSRLLSDRFSAERPKGSFSTLEIQRTEQGDSAMYLCASSLADNGYTFGSGTRLTVV.

This clonotype was detected a few times. The chain combines TRBV4-2 with TRBJ2-7, with 9 bases identical to TRBD2. Germline-derived CDR1 and CDR2 are LGHNA and YNFKEQ. The J segment lost 0 bases and the V segment lost 4 bases, leaving 7 bases of the junction unmatched. This CDR3 has 16 residues. The CDR3 DNA reads TGTGCCAGCAGCCCCGGACTAGCGTTATACTCCTACGAGCAGTACTTC. Translation: CASSPGLALYSYEQYF.

The chain employs TRBV29-1 and TRBJ2-5; 7 bases match TRBD1. This CDR3 has 16 amino acids. CDR1 is SQVTM, CDR2 ANQGSEA, per germline. V lost 2 bases to trimming and J lost 1 base; unmatched junction nucleotides: 10. CDR3 residues: CSVELGETGSQETQYF. As DNA, the CDR3 is TGCAGCGTTGAACTAGGCGAGACAGGGAGCCAAGAGACCCAGTACTTC.

The chain joins TRBV15 to TRBJ2-3; 11 nucleotides align to TRBD1. J was trimmed by 6 bases and V by 4 bases; bases with no gene match: 9. Per the germline V gene, CDR1 is LNHNV and CDR2 is YYDKDF (reference sequence). The CDR3 length is 16 residues. The CDR3 loop is CATSTGTGGGLDTQYF. The CDR3 region has the DNA TGTGCCACCAGCACCGGGACAGGGGGTGGTTTGGATACGCAGTATTTT.

The V and J genes are TRBV18 and TRBJ2-6, with D hard to call. The CDR3 length is 16 residues. The V gene lost 2 bases and the J gene lost 5 bases, with 13 bases spanning the gap. In germline, CDR1 is KGHSH, CDR2 LQKENI. CDR3 coding DNA: TGTGCCAGCTCACCAACTCAATCTACATGGGCCAACGTCCTGACTTTC. Encoded protein: CASSPTQSTWANVLTF.

V usage is TRBV12-3 or TRBV12-4 and J usage is TRBJ2-1; no clear D. Trimming took 7 bases from V and 10 from J, leaving 17 bases between them. The CDR3 contains 13 residues. The CDR3 sequence is CASTPLVSGEQFF. DNA of the CDR3: TGTGCCAGCACCCCCCTAGTTAGTGGCGAGCAGTTCTTC.

This clonotype came up many times. V is TRBV5-1 and J is TRBJ2-5; 8 nucleotides line up with TRBD1. Germline V lookup: CDR1 SGHRS, CDR2 YFSETQ. The J segment lost 2 bases and the V segment lost 3 bases, leaving 3 bases of the junction unmatched. CDR3 length equals 14 residues. CDR3 coding DNA: TGCGCCAGCAGCTCGGACAGGGCTCAAGAGACCCAGTACTTC. Protein sequence: CASSSDRAQETQYF.

The genes are TRBV20-1 and TRBJ1-1; perhaps TRBD1 as D (5 bases). V was trimmed by 5 bases and J by 1 base, leaving 14 bases between them. The CDR3 contains 14 residues. Germline V gene lookup returns CDR1 DFQATT and CDR2 SNEGSKA (reference sequence). The CDR3 bases are TGCAGTGCTCCTCCTATCGACAGGAACACTGAAGCTTTCTTT. Amino acid sequence: CSAPPIDRNTEAFF.